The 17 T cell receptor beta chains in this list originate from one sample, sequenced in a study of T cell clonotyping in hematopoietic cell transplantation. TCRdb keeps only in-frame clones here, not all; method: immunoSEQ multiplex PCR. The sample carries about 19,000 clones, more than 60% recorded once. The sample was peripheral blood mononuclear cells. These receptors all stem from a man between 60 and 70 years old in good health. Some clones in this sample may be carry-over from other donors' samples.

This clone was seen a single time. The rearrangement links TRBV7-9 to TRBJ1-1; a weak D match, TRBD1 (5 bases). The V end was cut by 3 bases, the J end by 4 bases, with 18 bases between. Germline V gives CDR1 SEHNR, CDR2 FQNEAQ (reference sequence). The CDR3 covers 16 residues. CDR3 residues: CASSFAATRAGTEAFF. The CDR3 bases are TGTGCCAGCAGCTTCGCCGCGACCAGGGCCGGCACTGAAGCTTTCTTT.

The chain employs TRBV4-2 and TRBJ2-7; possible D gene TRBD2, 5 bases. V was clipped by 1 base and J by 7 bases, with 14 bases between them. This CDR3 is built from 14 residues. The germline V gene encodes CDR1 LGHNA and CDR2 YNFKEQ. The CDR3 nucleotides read TGTGCCAGCAGCCAAGTAGCTAGTACGGGGGAGCAGTACTTC. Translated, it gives CASSQVASTGEQYF.

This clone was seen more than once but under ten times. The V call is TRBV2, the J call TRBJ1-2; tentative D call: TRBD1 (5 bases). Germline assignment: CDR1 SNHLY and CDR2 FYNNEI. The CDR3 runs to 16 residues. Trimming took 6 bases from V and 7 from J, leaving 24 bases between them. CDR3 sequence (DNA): TGTGCCAGCAGGGAGGGGAGCTATACTCCGTCCTCTGGCTACACCTTC. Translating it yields CASREGSYTPSSGYTF.

For the CDR3, the DNA is TGTGCCAGCAGCTTATCGGCAGGGGGGCATGAAAAACTGTTTTTT. It is translated as CASSLSAGGHEKLFF. The chain recombines TRBV7-9 with TRBJ1-4; TRBD1 aligns across 7 bases. The CDR3 has 15 residues. Trimming removed 2 bases from V and 6 bases from J; junction bases left unmatched: 6. Germline loops: CDR1 SEHNR, CDR2 FQNEAQ (reference sequence).

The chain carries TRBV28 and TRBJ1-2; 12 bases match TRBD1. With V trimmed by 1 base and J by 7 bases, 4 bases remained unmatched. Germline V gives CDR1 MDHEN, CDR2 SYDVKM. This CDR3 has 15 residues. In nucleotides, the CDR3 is TGTGCCAGCAGTTTATTCGGGGACAGGGGGCTTGGCTACACCTTC. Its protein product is CASSLFGDRGLGYTF.

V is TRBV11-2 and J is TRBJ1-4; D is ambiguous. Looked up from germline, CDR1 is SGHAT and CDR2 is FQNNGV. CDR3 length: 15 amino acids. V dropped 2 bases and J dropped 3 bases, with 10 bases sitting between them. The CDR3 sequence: CASSLLRSPNEKLFF. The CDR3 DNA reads TGTGCCAGCAGCTTACTAAGGTCACCTAATGAAAAACTGTTTTTT.

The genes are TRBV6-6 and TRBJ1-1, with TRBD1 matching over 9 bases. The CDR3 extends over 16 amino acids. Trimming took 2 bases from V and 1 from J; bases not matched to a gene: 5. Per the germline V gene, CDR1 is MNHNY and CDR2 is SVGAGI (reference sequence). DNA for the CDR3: TGTGCCAGCAGTTACGACAGGGGGATATCGAACACTGAAGCTTTCTTT. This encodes CASSYDRGISNTEAFF.

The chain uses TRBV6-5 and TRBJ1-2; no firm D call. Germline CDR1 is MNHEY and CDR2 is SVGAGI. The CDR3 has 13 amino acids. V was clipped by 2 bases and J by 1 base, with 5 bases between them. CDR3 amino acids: CASSYDINYGYTF. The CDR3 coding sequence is TGTGCCAGCAGTTACGACATTAACTATGGCTACACCTTC.

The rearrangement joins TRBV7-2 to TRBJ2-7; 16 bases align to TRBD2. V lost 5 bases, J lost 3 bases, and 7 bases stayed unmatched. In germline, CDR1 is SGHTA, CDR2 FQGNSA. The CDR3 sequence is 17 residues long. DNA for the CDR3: TGTGCCAGCAGCGGGACTAGCGGGAGGGCCAATTTCTACGAGCAGTACTTC. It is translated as CASSGTSGRANFYEQYF.

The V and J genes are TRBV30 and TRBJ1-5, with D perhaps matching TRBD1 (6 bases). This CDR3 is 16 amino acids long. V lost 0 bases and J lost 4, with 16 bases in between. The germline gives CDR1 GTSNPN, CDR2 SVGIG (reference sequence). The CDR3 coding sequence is TGTGCCTGGAGTGTGTGGGGTCAGGGGATAAATCAGCCCCAGCATTTT. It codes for CAWSVWGQGINQPQHF.

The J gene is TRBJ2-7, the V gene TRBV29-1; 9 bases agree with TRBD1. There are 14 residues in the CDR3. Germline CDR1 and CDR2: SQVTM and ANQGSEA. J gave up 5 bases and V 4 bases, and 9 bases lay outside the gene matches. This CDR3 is CSVVRGQGFNEQYF. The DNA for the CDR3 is TGCAGCGTTGTCCGGGGACAGGGTTTCAACGAGCAGTACTTC.

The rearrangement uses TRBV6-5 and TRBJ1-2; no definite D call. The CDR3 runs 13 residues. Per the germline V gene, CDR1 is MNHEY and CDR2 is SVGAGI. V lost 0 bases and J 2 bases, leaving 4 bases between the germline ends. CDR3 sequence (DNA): TGTGCCAGCAGTTACTCAGGGAACTATGGCTACACCTTC. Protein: CASSYSGNYGYTF.

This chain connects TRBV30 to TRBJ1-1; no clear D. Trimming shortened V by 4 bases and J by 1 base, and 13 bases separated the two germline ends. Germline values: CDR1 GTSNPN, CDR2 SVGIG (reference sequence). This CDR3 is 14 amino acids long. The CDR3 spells CAWNLGLPNTEAFF. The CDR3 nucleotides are TGTGCCTGGAACTTAGGACTGCCGAACACTGAAGCTTTCTTT.

CDR3 loop: CASSQEAGKGGQPQHF. DNA for the CDR3: TGCGCCAGCAGCCAAGAGGCGGGGAAAGGGGGTCAGCCCCAGCATTTT. The V call is TRBV4-3, the J call TRBJ1-5; D might be TRBD1 (6 bases). CDR3 length: 16 residues. V lost 0 bases, J lost 6 bases, and 15 bases lay in between. Germline assignment: CDR1 LGHNA and CDR2 YSLEER.

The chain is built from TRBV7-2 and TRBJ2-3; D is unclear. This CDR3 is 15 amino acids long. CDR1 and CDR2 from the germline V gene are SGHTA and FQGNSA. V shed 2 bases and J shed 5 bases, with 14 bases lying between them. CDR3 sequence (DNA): TGTGCCAGCAGCTTAAATCGGCAAGCTGGAGATACGCAGTATTTT. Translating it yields CASSLNRQAGDTQYF.

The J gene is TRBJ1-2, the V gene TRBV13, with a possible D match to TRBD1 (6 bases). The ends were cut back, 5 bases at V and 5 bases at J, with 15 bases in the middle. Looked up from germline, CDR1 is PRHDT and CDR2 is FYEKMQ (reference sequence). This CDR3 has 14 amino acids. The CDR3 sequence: CASSSLGGGYGYTF. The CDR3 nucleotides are TGTGCCAGCAGCAGCTTAGGGGGTGGTTATGGCTACACCTTC.

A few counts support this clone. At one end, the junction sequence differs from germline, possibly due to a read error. The chain's CDR3 is CASSLIPGEYGHTF. For the CDR3, the DNA is TGCGCCAGCAGCTTGATCCCAGGGGAATATGGCCACACCTTC. The chain combines TRBV5-1 with TRBJ1-2; D perhaps matches TRBD1 (6 bases). The CDR3 is 14 amino acids. Germline V CDR1 and CDR2: SGHRS, YFSETQ.